Listed below are T cell receptor beta chains from one sample, sequenced in a study of blood T cell repertoires in COVID-19. The protocol was immunoSEQ multiplex PCR, while the TCRdb copy is restricted to in-frame clones and leaves out a portion. Among some 52,000 clones, around 90% were seen once, and the ten largest hold around 3.1%. Material: peripheral blood. All receptors come from a human donor in a cohort sampled during active COVID-19. The CDR3 runs from the conserved cysteine through the conserved F or W. The D gene is left open where the match is weak. The size field is filled for only some rows; it gives once, few, many or a size class.

d_gene	v_gene	j_gene	abundance	CDR3nt	CDR3aa
TRBD2	TRBV3-1/TRBV3-2	TRBJ2-1	once	TGTGCCAGCAGCCAATGGACTAGCGGGAGTGATGAGCAGTTCTTC	CASSQWTSGSDEQFF
.	TRBV7-2	TRBJ2-1	.	TGTGCCAGCAGCTTAGTTAATAGCGACGGTGAGCAGTTCTTC	CASSLVNSDGEQFF
TRBD1	TRBV7-8	TRBJ1-3	.	TGTGCCAGCAGCTTAGCGGAAACAGGGGTCGGAAACACCATATATTTT	CASSLAETGVGNTIYF
.	TRBV29-1	TRBJ2-7	.	TGCAGCGTTGGTTCCGGAGGTTACGAGCAGTACTTC	CSVGSGGYEQYF
.	TRBV30	TRBJ1-4	once	TGTGCCAACGGGCCACAGGGTGTTTGGGAAAAACTGTTTTTT	CANGPQGVWEKLFF
TRBD1	TRBV3-1/TRBV3-2	TRBJ1-2	few	TGTGCCAGCAGCCAACCCTCTGGGACAGGGCGTGGCTACACCTTC	CASSQPSGTGRGYTF
.	TRBV24-1	TRBJ2-1	.	TGTGCCACCAGTCTCTCGGGAGAAAGCTACAATGAGCAGTTCTTC	CATSLSGESYNEQFF
.	TRBV10-3	TRBJ1-3	.	TGTGCCGTAGGCGGTGGCTCGTTCTCTGGAAACACCATATATTTT	CAVGGGSFSGNTIYF
TRBD1	TRBV3-1/TRBV3-2	TRBJ2-5	.	TGTGCCAGCAGCCAAGTGGCCCGACAGGGTAAGACCCAGTACTTC	CASSQVARQGKTQYF
TRBD1	TRBV9	TRBJ1-1	.	TGTGCCAGCAGCGTCGATCCTCCGGGACAGCTGAACACTGAAGCTTTCTTT	CASSVDPPGQLNTEAFF
.	TRBV13	TRBJ1-1	.	TGTGCCAGCAGCTTACTCTCAGAGAACACTGAAGCTTTCTTT	CASSLLSENTEAFF
.	TRBV28	TRBJ2-7	.	TGTGCCAGCAGTCCCAGGACAGCATCCTCCTCCTACGAGCAGTACTTC	CASSPRTASSSYEQYF
TRBD2	TRBV3-1/TRBV3-2	TRBJ2-1	.	TGTGCCAGCATGGGTTCAGGGCGGGGGACCTACAATGAGCAGTTCTTC	CASMGSGRGTYNEQFF
.	TRBV4-1	TRBJ2-5	.	TGCGCCAGCAGCCAAGGAGGGATTGTGTACCAAGAGACCCAGTACTTC	CASSQGGIVYQETQYF
.	TRBV3-1/TRBV3-2	TRBJ2-3	.	TGTGCCAGCAGCCAAGACGAGCGGGTTAGCACAGATACGCAGTATTTT	CASSQDERVSTDTQYF
TRBD2	TRBV5-4	TRBJ2-7	.	TGTGCCAGCAGCTTGGGGGGGGCGGGAGGTATCTACGAGCAGTACTTC	CASSLGGAGGIYEQYF
.	TRBV11-2	TRBJ2-7	medium-sized	TGTGCCAGCAGCTTAGATCCTAGAAGGCTTTTCGAGCAGTACTTC	CASSLDPRRLFEQYF
TRBD2	TRBV18	TRBJ2-5	.	TGTGCCAGCTCACCAGGGACTATCCAAGAGACCCAGTACTTC	CASSPGTIQETQYF
.	TRBV19	TRBJ2-1	.	TGTGCCAGTAGTATCTCTCAGGGTAGCAGCAATGAGCAGTTCTTC	CASSISQGSSNEQFF
TRBD2	TRBV7-9	TRBJ2-3	.	TGTGCCAGCAGCTCCCTCCCAAGCGGGATCCACACAGATACGCAGTATTTT	CASSSLPSGIHTDTQYF
.	TRBV2	TRBJ2-1	.	TGTGCCAGCAGTGTAGGGGATGAGCAGTTCTTC	CASSVGDEQFF
.	TRBV6-1	TRBJ1-3	.	TGTGCCAGCAGTGAAATGAGTGTTCCAGCGGGAAACACCATATATTTT	CASSEMSVPAGNTIYF
.	TRBV2	TRBJ2-1	.	TGTGCCAGCAATACGGACATGGACAATGAGCAGTTCTTC	CASNTDMDNEQFF
TRBD1	TRBV19	TRBJ1-2	once	TGTGCCAGTAGCAACTCCCGACAGGGTTCCTATGGCTACACCTTC	CASSNSRQGSYGYTF
.	TRBV2	TRBJ2-5	.	TGTGCCAGCAACGTCGGAGCTAAGGAGACCCAGTACTTC	CASNVGAKETQYF
.	TRBV28	TRBJ1-1	.	TGTGCCAGCAGTTTGGACATGGTCACTGAAGCTTTCTTT	CASSLDMVTEAFF
.	TRBV28	TRBJ1-5	.	TGTGCCAGCAGTTCCAGGGCAGACGGTAGCAATCAGCCCCAGCATTTT	CASSSRADGSNQPQHF
.	TRBV7-9	TRBJ2-2	.	TGTGCCAGCAGCCTCAGCGGCGCCGGGGAGCTGTTTTTT	CASSLSGAGELFF
TRBD2	TRBV4-1	TRBJ2-1	.	TGCGCCAGCAGCCGAGTGGCGGCGGGGGAGGACGGTGAGCAGTTCTTC	CASSRVAAGEDGEQFF
.	TRBV6-4	TRBJ2-2	.	TGTGCCAGCAGCGCTAACAGGGAACTGAACACCGGGGAGCTGTTTTTT	CASSANRELNTGELFF
TRBD1	TRBV27	TRBJ2-7	.	TGTGCCAGCAGGTTCCGGGACAGGGGCTACGAGCAGTACTTC	CASRFRDRGYEQYF
.	TRBV14	TRBJ1-2	.	TGTGCCAGCAGCCAAGATATTAACTATGGCTACACCTTC	CASSQDINYGYTF
.	TRBV20-1	TRBJ2-1	.	TGCAGTGCCCCCCGTCGGAATGAGCAGTTCTTC	CSAPRRNEQFF
TRBD1	TRBV28	TRBJ1-3	.	TGTGCCAGCAGTACCGGACAGGGGGCGATTTTTGGAAGAAACACCATATATTTT	CASSTGQGAIFGRNTIYF
.	TRBV18	TRBJ2-4	.	TGTGCCAGCTCATCGACCAACTCGGGAAACATTCAGTACTTC	CASSSTNSGNIQYF
.	TRBV15	TRBJ2-7	.	TGTGCCACCAGCAGAGATGTAGGGGTTAGCTACGAGCAGTACTTC	CATSRDVGVSYEQYF
TRBD1	TRBV5-8	TRBJ1-2	.	TGTGCCAGCAGCAAAGGACAGGGGATCGACTATGGCTACACCTTC	CASSKGQGIDYGYTF
TRBD1	TRBV11-2	TRBJ1-1	.	TGTGCCAGCAGCTTAAGTAAGGGACAGGGAGTTGGAATGAACACTGAAGCTTTCTTT	CASSLSKGQGVGMNTEAFF
TRBD1	TRBV13	TRBJ1-1	.	TGTGCCAGCAGCCGGGACAGCCGAACTGAAGCTTTCTTT	CASSRDSRTEAFF
.	TRBV5-1	TRBJ2-5	.	TGCGCCAGCAGCTTGGCCGGGGAGACCCAGTACTTC	CASSLAGETQYF
.	TRBV6-1	TRBJ1-1	.	TGTGCCAGCAGTGAGCGGGTTTTCGACACTGAAGCTTTCTTT	CASSERVFDTEAFF
TRBD2	TRBV24-1	TRBJ2-2	.	TGTGCCACCAGTGATTCTAGCGGGGGGAACACCGGGGAGCTGTTTTTT	CATSDSSGGNTGELFF
TRBD2	TRBV19	TRBJ2-7	.	TGTGCCAGTAGTAAAGCTAGCGGCTACGAGCAGTACTTC	CASSKASGYEQYF
TRBD1	TRBV6-5	TRBJ1-2	.	TGTGCCAGCAGTTCCGACAGGGGGCGATCCTATGGCTACACCTTC	CASSSDRGRSYGYTF
.	TRBV28	TRBJ1-2	.	TGTGCCATCGAATGGCTCTATGGCTACACCTTC	CAIEWLYGYTF
.	TRBV7-6	TRBJ2-5	.	TGTGCCAGCAGCTTAGCGTCGTACCAAGAGACCCAGTACTTC	CASSLASYQETQYF
TRBD1	TRBV6-1	TRBJ1-2	once	TGTGCCAGCAGTGATGGACAGGGTTTCGTTGGCTACACCTTC	CASSDGQGFVGYTF
.	TRBV5-1	TRBJ1-1	.	TGCGCCAGCAGCCGGGAGGGGACAGAAGCTTTCTTT	CASSREGTEAFF
TRBD2	TRBV9	TRBJ2-3	.	TGTGCCAGCAGCGCCCTGACTAGCGGGAGCAGGGGTACGCAGTATTTT	CASSALTSGSRGTQYF
.	TRBV28	TRBJ1-3	.	TGTGCCAGCAGTTCCCTCCCCCGGGGAAACACCATATATTTT	CASSSLPRGNTIYF
TRBD2	TRBV28	TRBJ2-7	.	TGTGCCAGCAGCGACACCACTAGCGGGAGATCCTACGAGCAGTACTTC	CASSDTTSGRSYEQYF
TRBD2	TRBV10-3	TRBJ2-1	.	TGTGCCATCAGGGGGACTAGCGGGAACTCCTACAATGAGCAGTTCTTC	CAIRGTSGNSYNEQFF
.	TRBV20-1	TRBJ2-7	.	TGCAGTGTACGGGACTCCTACGAGCAGTACTTC	CSVRDSYEQYF
TRBD2	TRBV11-2	TRBJ2-1	.	TGTGCCAGCACCAGTAGCGGGGTCTACAATGAGCAGTTCTTC	CASTSSGVYNEQFF
TRBD2	TRBV3-1/TRBV3-2	TRBJ2-3	.	TGTGCCAGCAGCCAAGAATTCGGACTAGCGGGAGGAACAGATACGCAGTATTTT	CASSQEFGLAGGTDTQYF
TRBD2	TRBV7-9	TRBJ2-7	.	TGTGCCAGCAGCTTAGTTAGGGGTTCTAGCGGGAGTTCCTACGAGCAGTACTTC	CASSLVRGSSGSSYEQYF
TRBD1	TRBV6-5	TRBJ2-7	.	TGTGCCAGCACCCGGGACAGGGCCTCCTACGAGCAGTACTTC	CASTRDRASYEQYF
.	TRBV6-5	TRBJ2-5	few	TGTGCCAGCAGGATGGGGGGAGAGACCCAGTACTTC	CASRMGGETQYF
TRBD2	TRBV27	TRBJ2-2	.	TGTGCCAGCAGGAGACTAGCGGGAGTCGGGGAGCTGTTTTTT	CASRRLAGVGELFF
.	TRBV15	TRBJ2-7	.	TGTGCCACCAGCAGAGAGAGGGTTTTAGACGAGCAGTACTTC	CATSRERVLDEQYF